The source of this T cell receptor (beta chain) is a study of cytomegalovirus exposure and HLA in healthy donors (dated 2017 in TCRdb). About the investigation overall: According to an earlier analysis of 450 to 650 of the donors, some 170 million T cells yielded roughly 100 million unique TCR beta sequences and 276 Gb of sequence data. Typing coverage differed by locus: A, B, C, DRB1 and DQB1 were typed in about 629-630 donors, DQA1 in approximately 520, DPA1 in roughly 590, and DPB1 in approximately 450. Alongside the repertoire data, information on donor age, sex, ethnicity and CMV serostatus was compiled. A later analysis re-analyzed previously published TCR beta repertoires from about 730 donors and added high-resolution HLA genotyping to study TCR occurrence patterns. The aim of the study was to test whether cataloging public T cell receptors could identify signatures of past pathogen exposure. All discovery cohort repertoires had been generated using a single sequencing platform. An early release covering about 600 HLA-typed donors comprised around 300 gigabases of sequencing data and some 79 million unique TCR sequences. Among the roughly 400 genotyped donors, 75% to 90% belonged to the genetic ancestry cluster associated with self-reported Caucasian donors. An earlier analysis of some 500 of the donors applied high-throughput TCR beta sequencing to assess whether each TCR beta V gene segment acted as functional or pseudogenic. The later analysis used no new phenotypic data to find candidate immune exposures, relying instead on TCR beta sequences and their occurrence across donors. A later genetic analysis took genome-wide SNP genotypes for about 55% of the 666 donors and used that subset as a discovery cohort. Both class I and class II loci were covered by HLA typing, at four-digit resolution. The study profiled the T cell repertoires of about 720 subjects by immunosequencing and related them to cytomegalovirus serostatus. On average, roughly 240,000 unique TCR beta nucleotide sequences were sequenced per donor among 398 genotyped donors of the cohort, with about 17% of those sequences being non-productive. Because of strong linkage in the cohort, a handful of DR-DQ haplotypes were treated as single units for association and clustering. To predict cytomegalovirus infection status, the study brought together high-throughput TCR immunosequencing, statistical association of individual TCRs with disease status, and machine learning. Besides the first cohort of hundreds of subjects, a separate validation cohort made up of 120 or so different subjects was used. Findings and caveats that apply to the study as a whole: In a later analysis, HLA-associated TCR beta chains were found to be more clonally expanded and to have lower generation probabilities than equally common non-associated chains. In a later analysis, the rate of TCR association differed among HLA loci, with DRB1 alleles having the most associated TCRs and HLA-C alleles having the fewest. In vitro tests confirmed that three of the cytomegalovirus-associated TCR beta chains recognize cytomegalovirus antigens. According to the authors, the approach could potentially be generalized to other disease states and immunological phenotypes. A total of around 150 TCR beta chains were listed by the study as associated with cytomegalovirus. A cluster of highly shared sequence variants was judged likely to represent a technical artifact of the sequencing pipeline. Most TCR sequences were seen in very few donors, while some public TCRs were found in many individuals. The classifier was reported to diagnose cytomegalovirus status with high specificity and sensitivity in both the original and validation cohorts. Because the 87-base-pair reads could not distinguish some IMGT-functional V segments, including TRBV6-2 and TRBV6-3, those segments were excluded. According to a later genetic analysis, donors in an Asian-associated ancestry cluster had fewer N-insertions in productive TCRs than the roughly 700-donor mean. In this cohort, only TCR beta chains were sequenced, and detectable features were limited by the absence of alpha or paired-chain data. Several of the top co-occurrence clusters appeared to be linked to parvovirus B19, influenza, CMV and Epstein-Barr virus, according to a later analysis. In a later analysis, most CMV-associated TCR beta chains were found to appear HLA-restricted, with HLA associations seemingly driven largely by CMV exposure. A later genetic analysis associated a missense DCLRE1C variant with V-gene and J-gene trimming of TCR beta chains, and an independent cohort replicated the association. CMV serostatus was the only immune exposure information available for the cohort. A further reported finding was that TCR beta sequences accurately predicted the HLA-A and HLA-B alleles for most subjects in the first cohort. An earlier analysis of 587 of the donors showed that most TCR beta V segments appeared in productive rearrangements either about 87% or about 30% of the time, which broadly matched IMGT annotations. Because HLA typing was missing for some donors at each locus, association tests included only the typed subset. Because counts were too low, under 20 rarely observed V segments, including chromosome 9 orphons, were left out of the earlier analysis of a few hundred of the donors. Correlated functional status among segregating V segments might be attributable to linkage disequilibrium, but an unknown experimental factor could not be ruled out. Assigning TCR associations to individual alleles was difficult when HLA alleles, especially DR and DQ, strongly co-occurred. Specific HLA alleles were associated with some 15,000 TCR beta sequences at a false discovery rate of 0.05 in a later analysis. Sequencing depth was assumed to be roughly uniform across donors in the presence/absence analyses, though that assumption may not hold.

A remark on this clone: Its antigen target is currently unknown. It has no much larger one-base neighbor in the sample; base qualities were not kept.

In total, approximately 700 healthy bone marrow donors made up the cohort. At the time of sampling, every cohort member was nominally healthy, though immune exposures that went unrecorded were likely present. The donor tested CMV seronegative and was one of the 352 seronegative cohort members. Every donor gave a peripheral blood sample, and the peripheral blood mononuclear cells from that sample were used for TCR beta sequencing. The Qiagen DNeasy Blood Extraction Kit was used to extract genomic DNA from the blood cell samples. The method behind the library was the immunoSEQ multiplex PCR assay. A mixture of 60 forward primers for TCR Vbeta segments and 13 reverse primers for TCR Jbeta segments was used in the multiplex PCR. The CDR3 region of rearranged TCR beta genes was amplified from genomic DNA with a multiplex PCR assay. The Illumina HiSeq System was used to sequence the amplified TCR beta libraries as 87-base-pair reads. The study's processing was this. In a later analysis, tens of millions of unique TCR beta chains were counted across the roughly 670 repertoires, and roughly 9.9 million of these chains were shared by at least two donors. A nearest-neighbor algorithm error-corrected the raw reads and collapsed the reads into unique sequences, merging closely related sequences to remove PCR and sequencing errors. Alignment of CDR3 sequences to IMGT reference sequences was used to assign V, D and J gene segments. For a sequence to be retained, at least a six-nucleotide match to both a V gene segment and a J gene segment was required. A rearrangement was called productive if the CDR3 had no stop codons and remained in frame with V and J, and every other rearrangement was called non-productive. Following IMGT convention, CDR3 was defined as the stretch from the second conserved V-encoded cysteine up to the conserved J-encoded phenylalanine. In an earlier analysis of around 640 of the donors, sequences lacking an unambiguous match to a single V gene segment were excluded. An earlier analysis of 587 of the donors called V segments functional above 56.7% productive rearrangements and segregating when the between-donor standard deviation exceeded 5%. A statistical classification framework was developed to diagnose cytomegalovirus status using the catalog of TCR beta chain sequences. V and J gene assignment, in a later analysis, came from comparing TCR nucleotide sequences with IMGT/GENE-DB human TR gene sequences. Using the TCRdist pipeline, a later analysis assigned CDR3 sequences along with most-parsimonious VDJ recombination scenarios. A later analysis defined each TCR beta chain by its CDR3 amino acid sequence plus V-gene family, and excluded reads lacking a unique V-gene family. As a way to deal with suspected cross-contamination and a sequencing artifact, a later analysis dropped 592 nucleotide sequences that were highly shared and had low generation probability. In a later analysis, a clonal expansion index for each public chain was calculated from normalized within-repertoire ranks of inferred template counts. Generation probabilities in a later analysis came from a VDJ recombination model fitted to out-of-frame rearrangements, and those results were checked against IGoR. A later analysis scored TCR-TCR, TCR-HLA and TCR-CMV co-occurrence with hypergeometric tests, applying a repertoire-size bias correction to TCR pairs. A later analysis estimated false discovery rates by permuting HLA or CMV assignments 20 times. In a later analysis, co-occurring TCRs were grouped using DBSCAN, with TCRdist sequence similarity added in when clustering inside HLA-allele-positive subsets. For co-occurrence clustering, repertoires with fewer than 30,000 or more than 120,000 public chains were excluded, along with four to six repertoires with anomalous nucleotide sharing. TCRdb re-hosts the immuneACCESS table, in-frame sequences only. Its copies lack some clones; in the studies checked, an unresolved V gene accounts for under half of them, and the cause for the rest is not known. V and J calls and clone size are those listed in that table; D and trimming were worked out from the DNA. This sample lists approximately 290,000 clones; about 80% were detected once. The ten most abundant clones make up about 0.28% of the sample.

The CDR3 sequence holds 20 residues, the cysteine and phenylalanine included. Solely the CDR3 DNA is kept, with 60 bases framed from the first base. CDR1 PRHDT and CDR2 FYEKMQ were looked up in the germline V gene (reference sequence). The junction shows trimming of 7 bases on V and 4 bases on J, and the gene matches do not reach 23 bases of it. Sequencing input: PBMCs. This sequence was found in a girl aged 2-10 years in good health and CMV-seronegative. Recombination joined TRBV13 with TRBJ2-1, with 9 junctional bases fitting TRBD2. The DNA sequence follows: TGTGCCAGCACCCAGGTCACCCCCCCATCTAGCGGGGAGGGATACAATGAGCAGTTCTTC. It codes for CASTQVTPPSSGEGYNEQFF.